A selection of T cell receptor beta chains follows, all from one sample in a study of cytomegalovirus exposure and HLA in healthy donors. Here immunoSEQ multiplex PCR was the method, and the copy in TCRdb shows in-frame clones only, minus some. The sample carries some 150,000 clones, roughly 85% recorded once. Sequenced: PBMCs. The receptors shown here come from a woman under 40 in good health and CMV-seronegative. Both conserved end residues are trimmed from each CDR3. D genes are given only for firm matches.

j_call v_call cdr3_length d_call cdr3_aa
TRBJ2-4 TRBV5-4 12 TRBD1 ASSYRGSKNIQY
TRBJ1-2 TRBV4-1 11 . ASSQVTAYGYT
TRBJ1-5 TRBV28 13 . ASRSGRPSNQPQH
TRBJ2-2 TRBV5-1 14 TRBD1 ASSFRTGVNTGELF
TRBJ2-3 TRBV10-3 10 TRBD2 ASTSGGAMQY
TRBJ2-7 TRBV10-2 12 TRBD2 ASRETSGYSEQY
TRBJ2-5 TRBV5-6 13 TRBD1 ASSLETGGWETQY
TRBJ2-2 TRBV7-6 16 TRBD2 ASSLGALAGVRTGELF
TRBJ2-3 TRBV7-9 14 . ASSFRDFGSTDTQY
TRBJ2-7 TRBV5-4 15 TRBD2 ASSLVRLAGGPIEQY
TRBJ1-1 TRBV25-1 12 . ASSGQAQNTEAF
TRBJ1-5 TRBV28 14 TRBD1 ASSTPGGLSNQPQH
TRBJ2-7 TRBV30 12 TRBD1 AWSRGGPAYEQY
TRBJ2-3 TRBV27 12 . ASTSIQGTDTQY
TRBJ2-2 TRBV25-1 13 TRBD1 ASSPMTGWNGELF
TRBJ2-7 TRBV7-9 13 . ASSPGSGIPGEQY
TRBJ2-7 TRBV13 11 TRBD2 ASKGGGGGEQY
TRBJ1-1 TRBV29-1 9 . SVEVNTEAF
TRBJ1-5 TRBV10-2 13 . ASSESLTANQPQH
TRBJ2-1 TRBV5-1 14 TRBD2 ASSFRLAGVGNEQF
TRBJ2-7 TRBV27 13 . ASSFRQGIPYEQY
TRBJ2-6 TRBV19 16 TRBD1 ASRSAGTGVTGANVLT
TRBJ2-7 TRBV28 13 . ASNTFFRFPYEQY
TRBJ2-5 TRBV11-3 15 TRBD2 ASSLGVREREKETQY
TRBJ1-1 TRBV28 13 . ASGQRGVLNTEAF
TRBJ2-7 TRBV27 13 TRBD1 ASSRTGAYAYEQY
TRBJ2-6 TRBV19 13 . ASMAVMSGANVLT
. TRBV9 11 . ASSRQGDYEQY
TRBJ2-5 TRBV7-9 13 TRBD2 ASSGGLAGGETQY
TRBJ2-1 TRBV5-1 12 . ASSLGLVIGEQF
TRBJ1-2 TRBV14 15 TRBD1 ASSQDLLRDRVKGYT
TRBJ2-2 TRBV2 15 TRBD2 ASSESPVAGVRGELF
TRBJ1-4 TRBV2 11 . ASRGGTNEKLF
TRBJ1-5 TRBV9 12 . ASSPLGVGQPQH
TRBJ1-1 TRBV18 13 . ASSPPGRDNTEAF
TRBJ2-2 TRBV6-4 11 . ASSPGLHLELF
TRBJ2-7 TRBV5-1 13 . ASSLGGFNSYEQY
TRBJ1-5 TRBV28 16 TRBD1 ASCPFVGGGGGNQPQH
TRBJ2-7 TRBV9 13 . ASSVASGSPHEQY
TRBJ1-3 TRBV19 13 . ASSTLQGAGNTIY
TRBJ1-1 TRBV9 16 . ASSGAPTGPARNTEAF
TRBJ2-2 TRBV9 13 . ASSSRDSYTGELF
TRBJ2-1 TRBV27 13 TRBD2 ASSPGTSGSNEQF
TRBJ2-5 TRBV6-5 12 . ASSSEGREETQH
TRBJ1-3 TRBV5-1 12 . ASSLTFSGNTIY
TRBJ2-3 TRBV5-1 16 . ASSLPPGQEPSTDTQY
TRBJ2-3 TRBV6-5 14 TRBD2 ASSYSASGGQDTQY
TRBJ2-1 TRBV28 11 . ASSPDSENEQF
TRBJ2-2 TRBV7-6 11 . ASSITRSGELF
TRBJ2-5 TRBV19 11 . ASSIGTKGTQY
TRBJ1-3 TRBV6-6 13 TRBD1 ASRDTGGVGNTIY
TRBJ1-5 TRBV28 13 . ASSLFGQQNQPQH
TRBJ2-7 TRBV7-6 14 TRBD2 ASRKSGVAGSYEQY
TRBJ2-2 TRBV2 12 . ASSETANTGELF